This TCR beta chain was sequenced during a study of spatial heterogeneity in lung cancer. Trimming cost V 6 bases and J 0 bases, with 12 bases left between them. Germline CDR1 LNHDA, CDR2 SQIVND (reference sequence). The CDR3 has 16 residues. This clonotype was found many times. What it recognizes is unknown. This beta chain lies outside the target of a library built for alpha chains; its clone size means little. Specified time point: sample taken at primary tumor resection. TCRdb reprocessed the 5' RACE reads via MiXCR and lists one record per CDR3 protein. Among almost 7,500 distinct CDR3 sequences listed, about 14% were seen once. Regarding the study as a whole: Higher tumor mutation counts went along with higher counts of expanded intratumoral alpha and beta TCRs.

The receptor was derived from a female donor with early-stage non-small cell lung cancer. This chain connects TRBV19 to TRBJ1-6; D gene ambiguous. The material sequenced was lung tumor tissue, taken at surgery. The CDR3 loop reads CASRPPASSYNSPLHF. CDR3 bases: TGTGCCAGTAGGCCCCCGGCGAGCTCCTATAATTCACCCCTCCACTTT.